This TCR beta chain was sequenced in a study of pediatric ulcerative colitis. Worth noting for this clone: Its antigen is not known.

Germline CDR1 and CDR2: SEHNR and FQNEAQ (reference sequence). Trimming took 10 bases from V and 1 from J; bases not matched to a gene: 5. This CDR3 spans 14 amino acids. Sequencing depth was up to 500,000 reads per sample. Assay used: immunoSEQ multiplex PCR; TCRdb lists only in-frame clones, some missing. The table has about 60,000 clones, over 70% seen once. Study-wide results and limits: A couple of patients' blood samples yielded substantially fewer templates. In rectum, acute severe colitis had expanded clones and less diversity.

This receptor was identified in a boy younger than 18 who was a control in a study of pediatric ulcerative colitis. The chain recombines TRBV7-9 with TRBJ1-2, with 11 bases matching TRBD1. The sequenced material came from blood. The CDR3 DNA reads as TGTGCCACAGGACAGGGGGCCTATAACTATGGCTACACCTTC. Translated: CATGQGAYNYGYTF.